This TCR beta chain was identified in a study of OX40 agonist ivuxolimab in advanced cancers. Regarding this clone: Its antigen is still unknown.

Sequencing was performed with immunoSEQ multiplex PCR; in TCRdb, only in-frame clones are kept and a portion is missing. This table has tens of thousands of clones, around nine tenths appearing once. Study findings and constraints: CD8+ T cells were the subset that, on average, had more expanded clones than CD4+.

Trimming cost V 4 bases and J 6 bases; bases outside gene matches: 2. This CDR3 spans 15 amino acids. Per the germline V gene, CDR1 is SGHTA and CDR2 is FQGTGA. This receptor was taken from an adult with an advanced solid tumor such as melanoma, head and neck, liver or kidney cancer. Specimen: CD4+ or CD8+ T cells sorted from blood, collected in a trial of the OX40 agonist ivuxolimab. The rearrangement joins TRBV7-3 to TRBJ2-1; 14 nucleotides agree with TRBD2. The CDR3 DNA sequence: TGTGCCAGCAGCTCGGGACTAGCGGGAGCCAATGAGCAGTTCTTC. Protein product: CASSSGLAGANEQFF.